The 13 T cell receptor beta chains given below trace back to one sample, sequenced in a study of human T cells and chemical hapten exposure. Time point described: patch test 1, 2 weeks after DPC sensitization. Documented treatment: therapeutic diphenylcyclopropenone sensitization with weekly scalp DPC. Using its own MiXCR run on the RACE reads, TCRdb lists one record per CDR3 protein. The data contain around 120,000 distinct CDR3 sequences, about 12% of them seen just once; the ten biggest clones take up roughly 1.3%. Here the sequenced sample was whole blood, taken in connection with sensitization to the hapten diphenylcyclopropenone (DPC). These receptors all come from a woman between 45 and 65 years old with alopecia areata. Some clones in this sample may be carry-over from other donors' samples.

The chain employs TRBV28 and TRBJ2-1; weak D call: TRBD1 (6 bases). The CDR3 runs 15 residues. CDR1 and CDR2 from the germline V gene are MDHEN and SYDVKM. V was pared by 1 base and J by 5 bases, with 12 bases between. Here the CDR3 DNA reads TGTGCCAGCAGTTTATCGCAGGGGTCCGACAATGAGCAGTTCTTC. It is translated as CASSLSQGSDNEQFF.

This clonotype was counted a few times. V usage is TRBV6-6 and J usage is TRBJ2-7; D might be TRBD2 (7 bases). Trimming removed 0 bases from V and 2 bases from J, with 20 bases in between. CDR3 size: 18 residues. CDR1 MNHNY and CDR2 SVGAGI come from the germline V gene (reference sequence). For the CDR3, the DNA is TGTGCCAGCAGTTACTCCGGAGGGAAACTGCGGGGGCCCTACGAGCAGTACTTC. It encodes CASSYSGGKLRGPYEQYF.

This clonotype has more than one count but fewer than ten. This chain uses TRBV7-6 with TRBJ2-1; 11 nucleotides line up with TRBD2. CDR3 length: 14 amino acids. V shed 4 bases and J 7 bases; nucleotides not matched to a gene: 3. Germline V gives CDR1 SGHVS, CDR2 FNYEAQ. The CDR3 protein is CASSSWTSGNEQFF. The DNA of the CDR3 is TGTGCCAGCAGCTCGTGGACTAGCGGGAATGAGCAGTTCTTC.

The rearrangement joins TRBV29-1 to TRBJ2-7; TRBD1 agrees at 8 bases. Per germline, CDR1 SQVTM and CDR2 ANQGSEA. J was trimmed by 4 bases and V by 6 bases; bases with no gene match: 11. The CDR3 runs 14 residues. CDR3 bases: TGCAGCGTCTCCGGACAGGGAGTAGAATACGAGCAGTACTTC. Translating it yields CSVSGQGVEYEQYF.

This clonotype turned up a few times. The V and J genes are TRBV7-2 and TRBJ2-3; 10 bases are shared with TRBD2. From germline, CDR1 is SGHTA and CDR2 FQGNSA. The junction had 6 bases not matched to a gene; V was cut back by 5 bases and J by 10 bases. This CDR3 region has 13 residues. The CDR3 protein is CASSPMLAGAQYF. For the CDR3, the DNA is TGTGCCAGCAGCCCTATGCTAGCGGGGGCGCAGTATTTT.

The chain couples TRBV4-1 to TRBJ2-1, with TRBD2 as a possible D gene (6 bases). This CDR3 has 14 amino acids. V was trimmed by 5 bases and J by 3 bases, leaving 11 bases between them. Germline assignment: CDR1 MGHRA and CDR2 YSYEKL. The DNA of the CDR3 is TGCGCCAGCAGCGACGGGGACTTCTACAATGAGCAGTTCTTC. This translates into CASSDGDFYNEQFF.

This clonotype was recorded a few times. The J gene is TRBJ1-4, the V gene TRBV18; TRBD1 might be the D (5 bases). This CDR3 is 14 amino acids long. Trimming took off 2 bases at V and 6 bases at J, with 10 bases between the two ends. From germline, CDR1 is KGHSH and CDR2 LQKENI. CDR3 nucleotides: TGTGCCAGCTCACCAAGTCTAGGGGATGAAAAACTGTTTTTT. Its protein is CASSPSLGDEKLFF.

This clonotype came up many times. CDR3 loop: CASTQGASGSVEQFF. The CDR3 region has the DNA TGTGCCAGCACCCAAGGGGCTAGCGGGAGCGTTGAGCAGTTCTTC. The rearrangement uses TRBV6-5 and TRBJ2-1, with 10 bases lining up with TRBD2. J gave up 9 bases and V 7 bases, and 12 bases lay outside the gene matches. The CDR3 consists of 15 residues. Germline CDR1 reads MNHEY; CDR2 reads SVGAGI.

This clonotype appeared a few times. CDR3 DNA: TGCAGTGCTAGAGAATTAACAGGGGGCGAGCAGTACTTC. Translated: CSARELTGGEQYF. This sequence joins TRBV20-1 and TRBJ2-7; 8 bases align to TRBD1. V lost 0 bases, J lost 6 bases, and 4 bases stayed unmatched. The germline V gene has CDR1 DFQATT and CDR2 SNEGSKA (reference sequence). CDR3 length: 13 residues.

This clonotype was observed at least ten times. The rearrangement uses TRBV2 and TRBJ1-6, with 8 bases fitting TRBD1. The germline V gene has CDR1 SNHLY and CDR2 FYNNEI. The junction had 14 bases not matched to a gene; V was cut back by 7 bases and J by 0 bases. The CDR3 is made up of 19 amino acids. The CDR3 reads CASTSSGGFMSSYNSPLHF. For the CDR3, the DNA is TGTGCCAGCACGTCCTCAGGGGGCTTTATGAGCTCCTATAATTCACCCCTCCACTTT.

The chain links TRBV28 to TRBJ2-2; perhaps TRBD1 as D (6 bases). With 4 bases removed from V and 5 bases from J, the gap between germline ends came to 14 bases. This CDR3 comprises 15 residues. Germline values: CDR1 MDHEN, CDR2 SYDVKM. CDR3 residues: CASSSGQHPTGELFF. CDR3 nucleotides: TGTGCCAGCAGTTCCGGACAGCATCCGACCGGGGAGCTGTTTTTT.

This clonotype was counted ten times or more. The V gene is TRBV24-1, the J gene TRBJ1-2, with D tentatively TRBD1 (6 bases). Germline CDR1 and CDR2: KGHDR and SFDVKD. This CDR3 is built from 15 residues. Trimming left V 4 bases short and J 0 bases short, with 11 bases between. The CDR3 is CATSDPRGSNYGYTF. The CDR3 DNA follows: TGTGCCACCAGTGACCCCAGGGGCTCTAACTATGGCTACACCTTC.

The table lists this clonotype with a few counts. The V and J genes are TRBV18 and TRBJ2-1; no clear D. Trimming removed 2 bases at V and 13 bases at J, with 15 bases between. This CDR3 region has 13 residues. The germline gives CDR1 KGHSH, CDR2 LQKENI. The CDR3 loop reads CASSPSRPPRQFF. As DNA, the CDR3 is TGTGCCAGCTCACCATCAAGACCACCCCGACAGTTCTTC.